This TCR beta chain was captured by sequencing in a study of blood T cells in healthy people across ages. Whole-study results and caveats: Estimated diversity across one million T cells was deemed an underestimate. Bulk PBMC profiling left naive and antigen-experienced comparisons inconclusive.

At least 6 million PBMCs were isolated per sample. Deletions cut 6 bases from V and 3 bases from J, with 13 bases between. This CDR3 region has 14 residues. As to this clonotype: Its target is unknown.

The second PCR ran roughly 6 to 11 cycles with a sample-barcoded 5' primer and J-beta primers. Each CDR3 protein gets one entry after TCRdb re-called the 5' RACE reads with MiXCR. The data hold about 1,400,000 distinct CDR3 sequences, with about 40% observed a single time. This chain links TRBV12-3 or TRBV12-4 with TRBJ2-3; D unresolved. The source of this sequence is a woman aged 18 to 35 in good health. Specimen: blood. CDR3 DNA sequence: TGTGCCAGCAGCCCCAGTCGGCAGACAGATACGCAGTATTTT. Protein sequence: CASSPSRQTDTQYF.